These T cell receptor beta chains were read from a single sample in a study of T-cell memory formation after mild COVID-19. MiXCR was run by TCRdb on the 5' RACE reads, yielding one entry per CDR3 protein. The table includes tens of thousands of distinct CDR3 sequences, about 6% detected once. Sequencing was done on a sample of PBMCs or a T cell subset sorted from them (not recorded which). The receptors here all came from an adult who had mild COVID-19 (a few samples of this study predate the infection). Cell type and time point are not known. CDR3s leave out the opening cysteine and the closing phenylalanine or tryptophan. Fields, in order: CDR3 length, V gene, CDR3 protein.

14 | TRBV24-1 | ATSDLSVSSYNEQF
9 | TRBV30 | AGQGTPKAF
12 | TRBV24-1 | ATSDDRGRGRYT
11 | TRBV3-1 | ASSQGPTDTQY
12 | TRBV5-1 | ASSLGGPGETQY
17 | TRBV24-1 | ATSRPYYPGQRTPGSCF
11 | TRBV29-1 | SVPGTSDHEQY
15 | TRBV11-2 | ASSPTHDRGKTGELF
15 | TRBV28 | ASSQSGLAGGKNIQY
12 | TRBV29-1 | SVNTGRRGYGYT
12 | TRBV20-1 | SAPEQATNYGYT
12 | TRBV27 | ASSSRQGRTEAF
14 | TRBV4-3 | ASSQDTSGSTDTQY
13 | TRBV7-8 | ASSFRRGGGDEQY
13 | TRBV6-6 | ASSLTRATNYGYT
12 | TRBV6-5 | ASSYTTGSTEAF
12 | TRBV5-6 | ASSTDRGLNEQY
15 | TRBV5-5 | ASSATATGYSNQPQH
12 | TRBV5-1 | ASSLGNPAGELF
9 | TRBV5-6 | ASSFGETQY
14 | TRBV4-2 | ASSQVTGTRQETQY
14 | TRBV5-1 | ASSLIPTSGGETQY
17 | TRBV2 | ASSEYLSGGAAAKNIQY
13 | TRBV4-3 | ASRLTGGYNEKLF
13 | TRBV20-1 | SARDPHSGIDTQY
13 | TRBV20-1 | SATSGASSYNEQF
11 | TRBV10-3 | AISVERGETQY
12 | TRBV5-1 | AGRTGTDSLEQY